This record covers a single TCR beta chain. The antigen is not known. The PCR employed 60 Vbeta primers together with 13 Jbeta primers. In the original analysis: Around 9.9 million shared chains were among the approximately 87 million unique TCR beta chains that a later analysis counted. Sequencing used immunoSEQ multiplex PCR; TCRdb keeps in-frame clones, though not all of them. D and trimming were read from the DNA, whereas the V and J calls and clone size are those reported in that table. This table has more than 250,000 clones, 70% to 90% appearing once. The ends were cut back, 0 bases at V and 8 bases at J, with 17 bases in the middle. CDR3 length equals 16 residues. The germline CDR1 and CDR2 sequences are SGDLS and YYNGEE. The data belong to a study of cytomegalovirus exposure and HLA in healthy donors. As for the study in general: When just under 400 donors were genotyped, about 86% of them were found to fall in the Caucasian-associated ancestry cluster. Study results and caveats: Some V segments could not be told apart, so they were left out, TRBV6-2 and TRBV6-3 among them.

The gene calls are TRBV9 and TRBJ2-2, with D maybe TRBD2 (7 bases). The origin of this receptor is a woman between 18 and 30 years old in good health and CMV-seronegative. The sequenced sample was PBMCs. The CDR3 loop reads CASSVGLGGLLGELFF. The CDR3 region has the DNA TGTGCCAGCAGCGTAGGGCTCGGGGGGCTTTTGGGGGAGCTGTTTTTT.